This T cell receptor beta chain emerged from a study of high-grade serous ovarian cancer treatment subgroups. Study-level points and caveats: These tumor repertoires lack spatial information from bulk sequencing. Different patients shared almost no repertoire; same-patient tumors shared about 0.11 to 0.85. Only CDR3 was analyzed; CDR1 and CDR2 were not. TCR relatedness rose with neoantigen level and trended with mutation load.

Tumor tissue was taken before any definitive surgery or chemotherapy was given. Assay: immunoSEQ multiplex PCR; the TCRdb copy retains only in-frame clones and omits some. The table has 10,000 to 13,000 clones, roughly 87% seen once; the top ten hold under 8%. A note on this clone: What it binds is unknown.

Germline CDR1 and CDR2: SGHAT and FQNNGV. The trim removed 5 bases at V and 6 bases at J, leaving 8 bases unmatched. This CDR3 has 15 amino acids. The chain recombines TRBV11-2 with TRBJ2-2, with 8 bases lining up with TRBD1. The sequence was obtained from a human donor with high-grade serous ovarian cancer. Sequenced input: tumor tissue. CDR3 sequence (DNA): TGTGCCAGCAGCCTCATCAGGGGGCTCCCCGGGGAGCTGTTTTTT. Encoded protein: CASSLIRGLPGELFF. The full variable domain, rest sourced from reference TRBV11-2 and TRBJ2-2, is EAGVAQSPRYKIIEKRQSVAFWCNPISGHATLYWYQQILGQGPKLLIQFQNNGVVDDSQLPKDRFSAERLKGVDSTLKIQPAKLEDSAVYLCASSLIRGLPGELFFGEGSRLTVL.